These 22 T cell receptor beta chains came from one sample sequenced in a study of T-cell reconstitution after alpha-beta-depleted transplantation in children. The TCRbeta library was prepared with unique molecular identifiers. Using its own MiXCR run on the PCR reads, TCRdb lists one record per CDR3 protein. The profile shows 490,000 or so distinct CDR3 sequences, around 13% of them singletons. The sample consisted of PBMCs from the stem cell graft donor, taken from the stem cell graft. The receptors were gathered from a human donor who donated a stem cell graft to a child with combined immunodeficiency.

This clonotype has only a few counts. An end of the junction does not agree with germline; a read error may underlie this. V usage is TRBV7-2 and J usage is TRBJ2-1; 8 bases match TRBD2. Per germline, CDR1 SGHTA and CDR2 FQGNSA. The CDR3 extends over 15 amino acids. The CDR3 DNA reads as TGTGCCAGCAGCCTAGCTAGCGGGTGGGGTAATGAGCAGTTCTTC. Translating gives CASSLASGWGNEQFF.

The chain carries TRBV6-1 and TRBJ1-2; D perhaps matches TRBD1 (6 bases). V gave up 7 bases and J gave up 4 bases, with 16 bases separating them. Germline V CDR1 and CDR2: MNHNS, SASEGT. The CDR3 covers 14 residues. The CDR3 region is CASTPSGQPYGYTF. In nucleotides, the CDR3 is TGTGCCAGCACCCCAAGCGGACAGCCCTATGGCTACACCTTC.

This clonotype was seen at least ten times. The CDR3 protein is CSARGGGLATEQYF. In nucleotides, the CDR3 is TGCAGTGCTAGAGGGGGAGGACTAGCGACCGAGCAGTACTTC. The chain employs TRBV20-1 and TRBJ2-7, with 9 bases that match TRBD2. The J segment lost 6 bases and the V segment lost 1 base, leaving 7 bases of the junction unmatched. CDR1 DFQATT and CDR2 SNEGSKA come from the germline V gene (reference sequence). This CDR3 region has 14 residues.

V and J are TRBV20-1 and TRBJ1-5; the D gene is possibly TRBD1 (6 bases). With 2 bases removed from V and 9 bases from J, the gap between germline ends came to 17 bases. The CDR3 covers 14 residues. From germline, CDR1 is DFQATT and CDR2 SNEGSKA (reference sequence). CDR3 in amino acids: CSARLPQGQGPQHF. CDR3 nucleotides: TGCAGTGCTAGACTTCCACAGGGTCAGGGGCCCCAGCATTTT.

This rearrangement joins TRBV5-5 to TRBJ1-2; D possibly corresponds to TRBD1 (6 bases). This CDR3 has 15 residues. Germline lookup yields CDR1 SGHKS and CDR2 YYEKEE (reference sequence). Trimming pared 6 bases from V and 4 bases from J, leaving 19 bases between. The CDR3 sequence is CASTDRTVEPYGYTF. The CDR3 coding sequence is TGTGCCAGCACCGATCGGACAGTAGAGCCCTATGGCTACACCTTC.

This clonotype was detected a few times. The rearrangement joins TRBV15 to TRBJ2-1; D is perhaps TRBD2 (7 bases). Deletions cut 2 bases from V and 15 bases from J, with 23 bases between. This CDR3 region has 15 residues. CDR1 is LNHNV, CDR2 YYDKDF, per germline (reference sequence). The CDR3 loop reads CATSRHIEGGVDRFF. For the CDR3, the DNA is TGTGCCACCAGCAGACATATAGAAGGGGGGGTAGATCGGTTCTTC.

The chain couples TRBV5-1 to TRBJ2-5; no firm D call. Germline lookup yields CDR1 SGHRS and CDR2 YFSETQ. The CDR3 is 15 residues long. V was pared by 2 bases and J by 0 bases, with 11 bases between. CDR3 region: CASSLEQTYQETQYF. CDR3 bases: TGCGCCAGCAGCTTAGAACAGACGTACCAAGAGACCCAGTACTTC.

This clonotype was recorded at least ten times. The chain uses TRBV15 and TRBJ1-5, with unresolved D. The germline CDR1 and CDR2 sequences are LNHNV and YYDKDF (reference sequence). The CDR3 contains 14 residues. The V gene lost 5 bases and the J gene lost 0 bases, with 8 bases spanning the gap. Written as DNA, the CDR3 is TGTGCCACCAGCCGACGGCTTAGCAATCAGCCCCAGCATTTT. Amino acids: CATSRRLSNQPQHF.

The chain has TRBV5-1 and TRBJ2-5; 7 positions match TRBD2. CDR3 length: 16 residues. The ends lost 0 bases at V and 2 bases at J; junction bases unmatched: 7. The germline V gene encodes CDR1 SGHRS and CDR2 YFSETQ. CDR3 sequence (DNA): TGCGCCAGCAGCTTGGAGGTATCAGCGGGACAAGAGACCCAGTACTTC. This codes for CASSLEVSAGQETQYF.

The sample holds a few counts of this clonotype. The V call is TRBV5-1, the J call TRBJ1-1, with D maybe TRBD1 (6 bases). The V gene lost 4 bases and the J gene lost 7 bases, with 14 bases spanning the gap. The length of the CDR3 is 13 residues. Germline V gene sequence: CDR1 SGHRS, CDR2 YFSETQ. CDR3 loop: CASSPGGRSEAFF. DNA of the CDR3: TGCGCCAGCAGCCCTGGGGGGCGCAGTGAAGCTTTCTTT.

This clonotype turned up a few times. The chain recombines TRBV11-1 with TRBJ1-4; 7 bases agree with TRBD1. The germline CDR1 and CDR2 sequences are SGHAT and FQDESV (reference sequence). The CDR3 sequence is 18 residues long. V shed 5 bases, J shed 6 bases, and the junction held 18 bases outside the gene matches. CDR3 protein: CASSKQGSFLGRDEKLFF. The CDR3 nucleotides are TGTGCCAGCAGCAAACAGGGGTCCTTCTTGGGGCGAGATGAAAAACTGTTTTTT.

This chain links TRBV25-1 with TRBJ2-3, with D perhaps TRBD1 or TRBD2 (5 bases each). The length of the CDR3 is 18 residues. Trimming stripped 3 bases from V and 0 bases from J, with 19 bases between. Germline values: CDR1 MGHDK, CDR2 SYGVNS. CDR3 amino acids: CASSESSRDGPSTDTQYF. CDR3 bases: TGTGCCAGCAGTGAGTCCTCCCGGGACGGACCTAGCACAGATACGCAGTATTTT. Using reference TRBV25-1 and TRBJ2-3 for the parts outside the CDR3, the full variable domain is EADIYQTPRYLVIGTGKKITLECSQTMGHDKMYWYQQDPGMELHLIHYSYGVNSTEKGDLSSESTVSRIRTEHFPLTLESARPSHTSQYLCASSESSRDGPSTDTQYFGPGTRLTVL.

The chain links TRBV30 to TRBJ1-3, with D uncertain. The CDR3 spans 16 residues. The germline CDR1 and CDR2 sequences are GTSNPN and SVGIG (reference sequence). V gave up 2 bases and J gave up 2 bases, with 16 bases separating them. The CDR3 DNA follows: TGTGCCTGGAGTCCTTCCATGGCGGACCCTGGAAACACCATATATTTT. It is translated as CAWSPSMADPGNTIYF.

This clonotype was seen at least ten times. CDR3 amino acids: CSARFVDSNQPQHF. CDR3 DNA: TGCAGTGCTAGGTTTGTGGATAGCAATCAGCCCCAGCATTTT. The rearrangement joins TRBV20-1 to TRBJ1-5, with no clear D. The CDR3 extends over 14 amino acids. Trimming stripped 3 bases from V and 0 bases from J, with 9 bases between. Germline lookup yields CDR1 DFQATT and CDR2 SNEGSKA (reference sequence).

The rearrangement joins TRBV27 to TRBJ2-1, with 8 bases that match TRBD1. The junction had 13 bases not matched to a gene; V was cut back by 3 bases and J by 9 bases. CDR1 is MNHEY, CDR2 SMNVEV, per germline (reference sequence). The CDR3 totals 16 residues. The CDR3 nucleotides read TGTGCCAGCAGTTTTACGGTTCAGGGGGCGCGTCTTGAGCAGTTCTTC. It yields the protein CASSFTVQGARLEQFF.

The sample holds many counts of this clonotype. This rearrangement joins TRBV29-1 to TRBJ2-3, with no clear D. V shed 6 bases and J shed 3 bases, with 13 bases lying between them. This CDR3 has 13 residues. CDR1 SQVTM and CDR2 ANQGSEA come from the germline V gene. CDR3 loop: CSVSTRFTDTQYF. In DNA, the CDR3 is TGCAGCGTCAGTACCCGCTTTACAGATACGCAGTATTTT.

This clonotype was detected only a few times. J is TRBJ2-5 and V is TRBV15, with TRBD1 identical over 7 bases. J lost 1 base, V lost 1 base, and 3 bases had no gene match. The germline CDR1 and CDR2 sequences are LNHNV and YYDKDF (reference sequence). CDR3 size: 15 residues. The CDR3 sequence is CATSRARGSQETQYF. The CDR3, as DNA: TGTGCCACCAGCAGAGCCAGGGGGTCCCAAGAGACCCAGTACTTC.

This clonotype turned up a few times. The chain uses TRBV15 and TRBJ1-4; a weak D match, TRBD1 (5 bases). Germline loops: CDR1 LNHNV, CDR2 YYDKDF (reference sequence). This CDR3 contains 15 residues. The V gene lost 5 bases and the J gene lost 8 bases, with 18 bases spanning the gap. CDR3 sequence (DNA): TGTGCCACCAGCTGGGGTGGGGGGTCGGGCGAAAAACTGTTTTTT. Its protein product is CATSWGGGSGEKLFF.

Relative to its sample, this clonotype is medium-sized. This chain connects TRBV20-1 to TRBJ2-5; 7 nucleotides match TRBD1. The trim removed 1 base at V and 5 bases at J, leaving 13 bases unmatched. The V gene's germline CDR1 is DFQATT and CDR2 SNEGSKA (reference sequence). The CDR3 has 16 residues. CDR3 DNA: TGCAGTGCTAGAGGTGGACAGGCCAGTCAAAGGGAGACCCAGTACTTC. This translates into CSARGGQASQRETQYF.

This clonotype was observed a few times. The V and J genes are TRBV20-1 and TRBJ1-1; 8 bases match TRBD1. From germline, CDR1 is DFQATT and CDR2 SNEGSKA (reference sequence). V was clipped by 6 bases and J by 1 base; unmatched bases: 4. This CDR3 is 13 amino acids long. The chain's CDR3 is CSATDRENTEAFF. The CDR3 DNA is TGCAGTGCCACGGACAGGGAGAACACTGAAGCTTTCTTT.

This clonotype was counted a few times. This chain links TRBV12-3 or TRBV12-4 with TRBJ2-7; the D gene is possibly TRBD2 (7 bases). V gave up 3 bases and J gave up 7 bases, with 16 bases separating them. This CDR3 spans 14 amino acids. The CDR3 sequence is CASSLGGGVPEQYF. The CDR3 DNA follows: TGTGCCAGCAGTTTGGGAGGGGGGGTCCCTGAGCAGTACTTC.

The chain couples TRBV27 to TRBJ1-4; D not resolved. Trimming cost V 1 base and J 8 bases, with 14 bases left between them. Germline V gives CDR1 MNHEY, CDR2 SMNVEV (reference sequence). The CDR3 has 15 amino acids. The CDR3 region is CASSLYGEQEEKLFF. CDR3 nucleotides: TGTGCCAGCAGTTTATATGGGGAGCAGGAGGAAAAACTGTTTTTT. Variable domain in full (rest from reference TRBV27 and TRBJ1-4): EAQVTQNPRYLITVTGKKLTVTCSQNMNHEYMSWYRQDPGLGLRQIYYSMNVEVTDKGDVPEGYKVSRKEKRNFPLILESPSPNQTSLYFCASSLYGEQEEKLFFGSGTQLSVL.